This entry lists 11 T cell receptor beta chains sequenced from one sample in a study of CD8 T cells in Susac syndrome. Random hexamers were used to reverse transcribe roughly 0.5 to 1 ug of RNA. TCRdb called the immunoSEQ multiplex PCR reads again in MiXCR, with one record for every CDR3 protein. The sample lists about 180,000 distinct CDR3 sequences; approximately 95% were seen once. Input material: CD4+ T cells from PBMCs. These receptors all stem from a human donor with multiple sclerosis.

The V and J genes are TRBV5-1 and TRBJ1-5; no firm D call. Per germline, CDR1 SGHRS and CDR2 YFSETQ. The CDR3 length is 16 residues. The V end lost 0 bases, the J end lost 4 bases, and 14 bases lay between the germline ends. This chain's CDR3 is CASSLGGISGNQPQHF. In nucleotides, the CDR3 is TGCGCCAGCAGCTTGGGAGGCATTTCGGGAAATCAGCCCCAGCATTTT.

The CDR3 DNA follows: TGTGCCAGTTCGGAGGGCGCGATAGATACGCAGTATTTT. Amino acid sequence: CASSEGAIDTQYF. This sequence joins TRBV9 and TRBJ2-3; D is possibly TRBD2 (6 bases). Germline CDR1 reads SGDLS; CDR2 reads YYNGEE. The CDR3 spans 13 residues. V lost 8 bases and J lost 5, with 15 bases in between.

The rearrangement joins TRBV18 to TRBJ2-5; unclear D gene. The CDR3 is 14 residues long. Germline-derived CDR1 and CDR2 are KGHSH and LQKENI. Trimming left V 0 bases short and J 5 bases short, with 10 bases between. This CDR3 reads CASSPPEQMETQYF. CDR3 DNA: TGTGCCAGCTCACCACCGGAACAGATGGAGACCCAGTACTTC.

J is TRBJ2-7 and V is TRBV28; tentative D call: TRBD1 (5 bases). The CDR3 consists of 11 residues. Germline lookup yields CDR1 MDHEN and CDR2 SYDVKM. Deletions cut 10 bases from V and 6 bases from J, with 13 bases between. As DNA, the CDR3 is TGTGCCATCCAGGGCGACGTCGAGCAGTACTTC. Protein product: CAIQGDVEQYF.

The rearrangement joins TRBV6-5 to TRBJ2-7; a weak D match, TRBD2 (5 bases). V lost 7 bases, J lost 4 bases, and 17 bases lay in between. The CDR3 covers 14 residues. Looked up from germline, CDR1 is MNHEY and CDR2 is SVGAGI. CDR3 amino acids: CASTWRGRGYEQYF. CDR3 nucleotide sequence: TGTGCCAGCACCTGGCGAGGGCGCGGATACGAGCAGTACTTC.

The chain uses TRBV9 and TRBJ2-7, with D tentatively TRBD2 (5 bases). The CDR3 spans 14 residues. CDR1 SGDLS and CDR2 YYNGEE come from the germline V gene. V lost 0 bases, J lost 6 bases, and 13 bases lay in between. The CDR3 spells CASSVGTEAGEQYF. CDR3 nucleotide sequence: TGTGCCAGCAGCGTAGGGACCGAGGCGGGCGAGCAGTACTTC.

The V call is TRBV24-1, the J call TRBJ2-1, with TRBD2 matching 13 bases. The trim removed 4 bases at V and 3 bases at J, leaving 8 bases unmatched. This CDR3 comprises 18 residues. Germline V gene data show CDR1 as KGHDR and CDR2 as SFDVKD. CDR3 sequence reads: CATSDATSGGAGYNEQFF. CDR3 nucleotides: TGTGCCACCAGTGACGCAACTAGCGGGGGGGCTGGCTACAATGAGCAGTTCTTC.

The V and J genes are TRBV20-1 and TRBJ1-5; weak D call: TRBD1 (6 bases). This CDR3 is 14 amino acids long. Trimming left V 3 bases short and J 0 bases short, with 9 bases between. Looked up from germline, CDR1 is DFQATT and CDR2 is SNEGSKA (reference sequence). The DNA for the CDR3 is TGCAGTGCTAGCACAGGGACTAGCAATCAGCCCCAGCATTTT. Encoded protein: CSASTGTSNQPQHF.

The chain has TRBV30 and TRBJ1-2; tentative D call: TRBD1 (6 bases). Trimming took off 2 bases at V and 6 bases at J, with 19 bases between the two ends. Germline-derived CDR1 and CDR2 are GTSNPN and SVGIG (reference sequence). The CDR3 consists of 15 residues. The CDR3 here is CAWSYLKGGADGYTF. DNA for the CDR3: TGTGCCTGGAGTTACCTGAAGGGGGGCGCCGATGGCTACACCTTC.

This chain links TRBV6-2 or TRBV6-3 with TRBJ1-2; no clear D gene. CDR1 and CDR2 from the germline V gene are MNHEY and SVGEGT. CDR3 length: 13 residues. The germline V and J ends were trimmed by 4 bases and 9 bases, with 15 bases remaining between them. This chain's CDR3 is CASSFQSDGRYTF. In DNA, the CDR3 is TGTGCCAGCAGTTTTCAAAGTGATGGGCGCTACACCTTC.

The chain recombines TRBV30 with TRBJ2-7, with D maybe TRBD1 (5 bases). CDR1 is GTSNPN and CDR2 is SVGIG in the germline V gene (reference sequence). The ends were cut back, 5 bases at V and 4 bases at J, with 9 bases in the middle. This CDR3 is 11 amino acids long. The CDR3 DNA reads TGTGCCTGGCAGGGTCGGTACGAGCAGTACTTC. It codes for CAWQGRYEQYF.